The T cell receptor beta chain described here comes from a study of T-cell memory formation after mild COVID-19 (dated by TCRdb to about 2021). Some background on the complete study: TCR sequence clusters from the two donors were found to be largely donor specific. Longitudinal TCRalpha and TCRbeta repertoire sequencing tracked T-cell clones expanding and contracting after mild COVID-19 in a couple of donors. Two young, previously healthy adult volunteers made up the cohort, one male and one female. General study outcomes and caveats: The second-wave clones that peaked on day 37 were not confirmed to be SARS-CoV-2 specific. Contracting CD4+ clones appeared mostly in the CM and EM memory subsets, whereas CD8+ clones were enriched in EMRA. Clones contracting from day 15 to 85 had balanced CD4/CD8 phenotypes, while a second wave expanding from day 15 to 37 was biased towards CD4+. The study covered only a couple of mild cases, and larger cohorts including severe cases with pre-infection samples were considered necessary. The detection of some responding clones in pre-infection memory suggests that pre-existing cross-reactive memory T cells joined the SARS-CoV-2 response.

Sequencing was performed on an Illumina NovaSeq 6000. TCRalpha and TCRbeta cDNA libraries were constructed by 5'RACE with constant-segment primers, with sample barcodes and unique molecular identifiers being introduced. RNA was extracted from every sample with Trizol reagent. Libraries were amplified in two PCR steps, with a second sample barcode and Illumina TruSeq adapters added in the second step. The libraries were sequenced on an Illumina NovaSeq using 2 x 150 bp paired-end reads. The authors' analysis ran thus. Reads were demultiplexed and collapsed into UMI-guided consensus sequences with migec v1.2.7. Using mixcr v2.1.11, UMI consensuses were aligned to TRA and TRB V and J templates and then assembled into clonotypes. Expanded or contracted clonotypes were those called significant by both edgeR and NoisET, with noise models trained on biological replicates. For edgeR calls, a false discovery rate-adjusted p below 0.01 and a log2 fold-change threshold of 1 were applied. As an exploratory analysis of dynamics, PCA with hierarchical clustering was applied to max-normalized trajectories of the 1000 most abundant clonotypes. Separately sequenced CD4+ and CD8+ repertoires were used to assign the CD4 or CD8 phenotype of responding clones. TCRdb reprocessing: public reads trimmed at Q25 with fastp, clones called with MiXCR, in-frame beta chains kept. Each CDR3 protein gets just one entry, which takes the most common genes and DNA from the rows behind it. The V and J calls reflect TCRdb's pipeline rather than the authors' work. The sample records hundreds of thousands of distinct CDR3 sequences, more than 20% of which are singletons. 8.5% to 10% of the sample goes to the ten largest clones.

This clonotype turned up a few times. Its target antigen remains unknown. No much larger clone is present one base from it, and per-base qualities are unavailable. Ficoll-Paque density gradient centrifugation was used to isolate PBMCs. Taken from the germline V gene, the CDR1 and CDR2 loops are SGDLS and YYNGEE. The germline V and J ends show losses of 0 bases and 1 base respectively, and no gene match explains 4 bases of the junction. The CDR3 has 16 amino acids, counting the end cysteine and phenylalanine. Kept here is only the CDR3 DNA, which spans 48 bases and is read in frame from base 1. Sequencing was done on a sample of PBMCs or a T cell subset sorted from them (not recorded which). The V and J genes are TRBV9 and TRBJ2-5, with TRBD1 matching 9 junction bases. This receptor was obtained from an adult woman who had mild COVID-19 (a few samples of this study predate the infection). The sample titles of this study are shuffled in the database, so cell type and time point are left out; the donor was told from shared clones. The DNA reads as follows: TGTGCCAGCAGCGTAGTACCGGGACAGGGCCAAGAGACCCAGTACTTC. Translated, this is CASSVVPGQGQETQYF.